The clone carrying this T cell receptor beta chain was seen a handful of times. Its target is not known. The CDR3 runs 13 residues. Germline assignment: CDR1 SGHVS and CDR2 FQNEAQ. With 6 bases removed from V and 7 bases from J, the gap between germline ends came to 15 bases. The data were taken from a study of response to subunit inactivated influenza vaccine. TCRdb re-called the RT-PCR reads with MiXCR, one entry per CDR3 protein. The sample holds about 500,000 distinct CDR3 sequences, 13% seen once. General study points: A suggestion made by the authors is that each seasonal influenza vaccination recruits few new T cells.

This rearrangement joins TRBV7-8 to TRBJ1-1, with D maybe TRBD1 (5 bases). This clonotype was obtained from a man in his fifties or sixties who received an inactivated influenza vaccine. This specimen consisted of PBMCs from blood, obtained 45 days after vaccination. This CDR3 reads CASSRVGRGEAFF. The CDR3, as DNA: TGTGCCAGCAGTAGGGTGGGGCGCGGTGAAGCTTTCTTT.